This T cell receptor beta chain was recorded in a study of CD8+ T cells in alopecia areata. Study as a whole: Treatment comprised oral tofacitinib, 5 to 10 mg twice daily, in treated patients. After 6 to 18 months of tofacitinib, follow-up continued 6 months off drug.

The CDR3 length is 14 residues. After removal of 3 bases from V and 5 bases from J, the junction contained 6 bases not matched to a gene. Germline V gene sequence: CDR1 SGDLS, CDR2 YYNGEE. About this clone itself: What it binds is not known.

General study results and limits: Many expanded lesional clones stayed in scalp and blood while on tofacitinib.

Treatment denoted: oral pan-JAK inhibitor, 5-10 mg twice daily. Investigators sorted PBMCs to obtain both CD4+ and CD8+ T cells. Once RNA had been extracted, it was reverse transcribed into cDNA to act as the sequencing template. Clones were sequenced by immunoSEQ multiplex PCR, and TCRdb holds only the in-frame ones, with some missing. The repertoire holds 170,000 or so clones, with around 58% as singletons. Sequenced material: CD8+ T cells sorted from blood, taken at week 24, from a patient treated with tofacitinib. The rearrangement uses TRBV9 and TRBJ2-5; the match to TRBD2 covers 8 bases. The receptor comes from a human donor with alopecia areata. In DNA form, the CDR3 reads TGTGCCAGCAGCGCCGGGGGGGCAGTCGAGACCCAGTACTTC. Encoded protein: CASSAGGAVETQYF.